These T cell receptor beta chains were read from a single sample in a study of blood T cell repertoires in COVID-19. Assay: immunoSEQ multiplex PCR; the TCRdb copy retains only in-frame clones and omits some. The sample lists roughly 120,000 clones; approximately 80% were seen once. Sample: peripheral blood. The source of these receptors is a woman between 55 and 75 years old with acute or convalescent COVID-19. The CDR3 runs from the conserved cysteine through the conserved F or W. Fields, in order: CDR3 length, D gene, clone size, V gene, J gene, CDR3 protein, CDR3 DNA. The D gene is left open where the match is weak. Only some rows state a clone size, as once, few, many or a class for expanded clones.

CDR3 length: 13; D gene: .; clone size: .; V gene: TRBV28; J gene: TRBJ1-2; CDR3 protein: CASSFGDSYGYTF; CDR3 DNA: TGTGCCAGCAGTTTCGGGGACTCTTATGGCTACACCTTC
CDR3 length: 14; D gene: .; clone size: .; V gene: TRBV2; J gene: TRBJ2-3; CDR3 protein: CASNPDRSTDTQYF; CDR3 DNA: TGTGCCAGCAACCCCGACAGGAGCACAGATACGCAGTATTTT
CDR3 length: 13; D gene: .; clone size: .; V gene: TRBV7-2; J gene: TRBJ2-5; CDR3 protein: CASSFVMQETQYF; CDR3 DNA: TGTGCCAGCAGCTTTGTAATGCAAGAGACCCAGTACTTC
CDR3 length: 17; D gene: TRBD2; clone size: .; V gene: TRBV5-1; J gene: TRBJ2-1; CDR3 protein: CASSPMSRTSGANEQFF; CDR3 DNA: TGCGCCAGCAGCCCAATGTCCCGGACTAGCGGGGCCAATGAGCAGTTCTTC
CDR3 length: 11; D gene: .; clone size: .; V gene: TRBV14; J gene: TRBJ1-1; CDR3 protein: CASSRGGAAFF; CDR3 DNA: TGTGCCAGCAGTCGCGGTGGGGCAGCTTTCTTT
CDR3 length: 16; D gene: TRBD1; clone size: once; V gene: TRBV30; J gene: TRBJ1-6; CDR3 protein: CAWTTAGTGVRSPLHF; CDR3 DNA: TGTGCCTGGACCACCGCCGGGACAGGGGTTCGGTCACCCCTCCACTTT
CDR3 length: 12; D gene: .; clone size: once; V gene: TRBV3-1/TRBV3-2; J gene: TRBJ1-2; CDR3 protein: CASSPRGYGYTF; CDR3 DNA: TGTGCCAGCAGCCCCCGGGGCTATGGCTACACCTTC
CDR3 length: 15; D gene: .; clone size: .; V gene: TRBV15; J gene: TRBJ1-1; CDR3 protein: CATSREPRGMGEAFF; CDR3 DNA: TGTGCCACCAGCAGAGAGCCTCGGGGGATGGGTGAAGCTTTCTTT
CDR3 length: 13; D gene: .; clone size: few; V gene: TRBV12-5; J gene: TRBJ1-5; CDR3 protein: CASGLGAGRAQHF; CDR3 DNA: TGTGCTAGTGGTTTGGGGGCGGGGCGGGCCCAGCATTTT
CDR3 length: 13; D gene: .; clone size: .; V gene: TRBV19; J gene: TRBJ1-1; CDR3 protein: CASGQSQLVEAFF; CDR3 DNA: TGTGCCAGTGGCCAGTCACAGTTGGTTGAAGCTTTCTTT
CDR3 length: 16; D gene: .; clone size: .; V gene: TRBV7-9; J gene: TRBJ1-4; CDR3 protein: CASSLGVGSPNEKLFF; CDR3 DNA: TGTGCCAGCAGCTTGGGGGTCGGGAGTCCGAATGAAAAACTGTTTTTT
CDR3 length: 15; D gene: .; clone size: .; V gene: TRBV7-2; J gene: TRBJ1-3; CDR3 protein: CASSFLTTSGNTIYF; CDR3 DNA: TGTGCCAGCAGCTTTCTTACAACCTCTGGAAACACCATATATTTT
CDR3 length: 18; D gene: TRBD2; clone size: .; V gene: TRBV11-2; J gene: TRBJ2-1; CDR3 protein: CASSPGTSGGFSYNEQFF; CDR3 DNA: TGTGCCAGCAGCCCCGGGACTAGCGGGGGTTTCTCCTACAATGAGCAGTTCTTC
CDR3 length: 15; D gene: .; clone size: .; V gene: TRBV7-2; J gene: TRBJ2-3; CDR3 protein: CASSVVGASTDTQYF; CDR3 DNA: TGTGCCAGCAGCGTCGTGGGCGCTAGCACAGATACGCAGTATTTT
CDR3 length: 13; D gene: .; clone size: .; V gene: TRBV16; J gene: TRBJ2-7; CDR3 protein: CASSPGGLIEQYF; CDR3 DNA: TGTGCCAGCAGCCCCGGGGGACTTATTGAGCAGTACTTC
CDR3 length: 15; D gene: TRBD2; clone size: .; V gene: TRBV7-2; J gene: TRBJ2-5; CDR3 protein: CASSLVSGGQETQYF; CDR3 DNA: TGTGCCAGCAGCTTAGTGTCGGGGGGACAAGAGACCCAGTACTTC
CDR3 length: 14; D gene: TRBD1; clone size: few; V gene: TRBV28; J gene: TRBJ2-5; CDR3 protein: CASGTRDRQETQYF; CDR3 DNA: TGTGCCAGCGGTACCCGGGACAGACAAGAGACCCAGTACTTC
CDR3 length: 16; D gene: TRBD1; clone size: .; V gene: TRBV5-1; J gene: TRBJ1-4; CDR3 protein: CASSFLGAGGNEKLFF; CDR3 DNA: TGCGCCAGCAGCTTTTTGGGCGCAGGGGGCAACGAAAAACTGTTTTTT
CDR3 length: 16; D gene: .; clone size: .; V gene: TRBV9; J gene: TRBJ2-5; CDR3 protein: CASSVGARLQGETQYF; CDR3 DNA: TGTGCCAGCAGCGTAGGGGCGAGGCTCCAGGGGGAGACCCAGTACTTC
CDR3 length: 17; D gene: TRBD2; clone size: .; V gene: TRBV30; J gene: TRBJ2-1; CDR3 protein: CAWAGLYGGSSYNEQFF; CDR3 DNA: TGTGCCTGGGCGGGCTTATACGGGGGGAGCTCCTACAATGAGCAGTTCTTC
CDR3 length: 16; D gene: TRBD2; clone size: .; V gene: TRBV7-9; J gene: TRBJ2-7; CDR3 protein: CASSLSLAGDPYEQYF; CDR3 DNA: TGTGCCAGCAGCTTAAGTCTAGCGGGGGACCCTTACGAGCAGTACTTC
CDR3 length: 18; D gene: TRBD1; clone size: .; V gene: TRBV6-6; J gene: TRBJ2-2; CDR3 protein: CASSPQGRGGTGTGELFF; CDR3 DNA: TGTGCCAGCAGTCCTCAAGGCAGGGGCGGGACAGGCACCGGGGAGCTGTTTTTT
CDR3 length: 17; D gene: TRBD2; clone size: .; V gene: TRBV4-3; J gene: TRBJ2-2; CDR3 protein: CASSQAIAGGNTGELFF; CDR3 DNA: TGCGCCAGCAGCCAAGCTATAGCGGGGGGTAACACCGGGGAGCTGTTTTTT
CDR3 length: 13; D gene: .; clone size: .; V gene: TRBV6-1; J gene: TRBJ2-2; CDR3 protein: CASSEPGAGELFF; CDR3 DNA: TGTGCCAGCAGTGAACCGGGGGCCGGGGAGCTGTTTTTT
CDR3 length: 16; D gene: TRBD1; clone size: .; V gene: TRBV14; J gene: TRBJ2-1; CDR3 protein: CASSQNRGHSYNEQFF; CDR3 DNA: TGTGCCAGCAGCCAGAACAGGGGGCACTCCTACAATGAGCAGTTCTTC
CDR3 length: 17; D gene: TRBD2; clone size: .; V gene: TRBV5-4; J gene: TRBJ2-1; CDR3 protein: CASSLALAGGPNNEQFF; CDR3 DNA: TGTGCCAGCAGCTTGGCCCTAGCGGGGGGGCCTAACAATGAGCAGTTCTTC